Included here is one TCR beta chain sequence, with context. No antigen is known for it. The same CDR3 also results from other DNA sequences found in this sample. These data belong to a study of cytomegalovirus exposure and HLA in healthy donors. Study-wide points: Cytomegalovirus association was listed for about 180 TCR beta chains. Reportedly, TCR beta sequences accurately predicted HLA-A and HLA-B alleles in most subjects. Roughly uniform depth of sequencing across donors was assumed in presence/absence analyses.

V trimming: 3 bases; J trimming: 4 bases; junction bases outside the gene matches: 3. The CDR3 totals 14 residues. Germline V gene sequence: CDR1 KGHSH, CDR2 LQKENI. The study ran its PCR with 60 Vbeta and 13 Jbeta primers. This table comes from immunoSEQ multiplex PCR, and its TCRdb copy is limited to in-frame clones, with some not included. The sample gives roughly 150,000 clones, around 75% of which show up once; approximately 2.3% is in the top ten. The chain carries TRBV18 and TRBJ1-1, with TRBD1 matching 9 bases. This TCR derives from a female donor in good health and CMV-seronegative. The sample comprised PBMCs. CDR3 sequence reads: CASSPTGGGTEAFF. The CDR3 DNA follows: TGTGCCAGCTCACCTACAGGGGGCGGCACTGAAGCTTTCTTT.